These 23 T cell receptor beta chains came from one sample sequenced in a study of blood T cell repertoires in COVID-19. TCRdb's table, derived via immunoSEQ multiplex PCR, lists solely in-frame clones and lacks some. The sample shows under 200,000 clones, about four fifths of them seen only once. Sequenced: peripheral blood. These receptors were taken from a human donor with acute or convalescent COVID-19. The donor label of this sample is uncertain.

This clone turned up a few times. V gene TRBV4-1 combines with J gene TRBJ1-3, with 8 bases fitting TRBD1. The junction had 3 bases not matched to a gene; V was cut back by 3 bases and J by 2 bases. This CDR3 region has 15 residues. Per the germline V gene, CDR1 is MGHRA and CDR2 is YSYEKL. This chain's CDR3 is CASSHGTGAGNTIYF. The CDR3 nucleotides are TGCGCCAGCAGCCATGGGACAGGTGCTGGAAACACCATATATTTT.

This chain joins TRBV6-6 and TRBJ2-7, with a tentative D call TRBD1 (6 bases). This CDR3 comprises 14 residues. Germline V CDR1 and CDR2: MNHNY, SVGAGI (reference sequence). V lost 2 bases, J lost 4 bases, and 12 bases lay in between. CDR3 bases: TGTGCCAGCAGTTACACGGGACAAAAGTACGAGCAGTACTTC. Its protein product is CASSYTGQKYEQYF.

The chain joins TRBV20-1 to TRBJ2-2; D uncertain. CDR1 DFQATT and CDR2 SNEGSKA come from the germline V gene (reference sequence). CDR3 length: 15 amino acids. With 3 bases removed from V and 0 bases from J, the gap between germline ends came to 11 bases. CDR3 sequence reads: CSASGEPANTGELFF. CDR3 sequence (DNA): TGCAGTGCTAGTGGAGAGCCCGCGAACACCGGGGAGCTGTTTTTT.

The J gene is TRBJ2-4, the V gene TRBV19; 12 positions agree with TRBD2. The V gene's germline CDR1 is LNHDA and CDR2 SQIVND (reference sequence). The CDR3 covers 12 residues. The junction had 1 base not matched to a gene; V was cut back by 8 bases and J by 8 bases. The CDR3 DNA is TGTGCCAGTTCTAGCGGGAGGGACATTCAGTACTTC. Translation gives CASSSGRDIQYF.

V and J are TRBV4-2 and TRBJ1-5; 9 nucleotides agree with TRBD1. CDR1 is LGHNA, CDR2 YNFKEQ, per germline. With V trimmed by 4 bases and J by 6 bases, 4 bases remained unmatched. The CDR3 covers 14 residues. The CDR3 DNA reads TGTGCCAGCAGCCCTGGACAGGGGATTCAGCCCCAGCATTTT. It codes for CASSPGQGIQPQHF.

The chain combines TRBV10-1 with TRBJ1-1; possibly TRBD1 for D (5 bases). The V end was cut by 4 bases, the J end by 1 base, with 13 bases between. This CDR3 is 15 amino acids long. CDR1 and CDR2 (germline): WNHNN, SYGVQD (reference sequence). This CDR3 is CASSAKGLGNTEAFF. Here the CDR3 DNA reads TGCGCCAGCAGTGCCAAGGGGCTGGGGAACACTGAAGCTTTCTTT.

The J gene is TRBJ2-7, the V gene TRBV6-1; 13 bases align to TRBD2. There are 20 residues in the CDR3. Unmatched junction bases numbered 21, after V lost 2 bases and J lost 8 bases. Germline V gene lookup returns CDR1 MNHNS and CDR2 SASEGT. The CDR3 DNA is TGTGCCAGCAGTGAACGTGTGACAGGGGTAACTAGCGGGAGGGGGAATCAGCAGTACTTC. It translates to CASSERVTGVTSGRGNQQYF.

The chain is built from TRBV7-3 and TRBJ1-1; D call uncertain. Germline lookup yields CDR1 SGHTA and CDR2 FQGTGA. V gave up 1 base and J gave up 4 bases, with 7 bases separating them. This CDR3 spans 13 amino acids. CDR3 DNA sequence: TGTGCCAGCAGCTTAAGGACTGGCACTGAAGCTTTCTTT. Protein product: CASSLRTGTEAFF. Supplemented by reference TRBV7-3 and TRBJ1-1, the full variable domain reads GAGVSQTPSNKVTEKGKYVELRCDPISGHTALYWYRQSLGQGPEFLIYFQGTGAADDSGLPNDRFFAVRPEGSVSTLKIQRTERGDSAVYLCASSLRTGTEAFFGQGTRLTVV.

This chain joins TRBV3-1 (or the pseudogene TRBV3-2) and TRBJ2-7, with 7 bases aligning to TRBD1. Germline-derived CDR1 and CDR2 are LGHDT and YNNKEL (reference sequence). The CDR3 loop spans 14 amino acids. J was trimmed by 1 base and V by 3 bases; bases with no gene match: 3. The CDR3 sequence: CASSHGTVSYEQYF. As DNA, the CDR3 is TGTGCCAGCAGCCACGGGACAGTTTCCTACGAGCAGTACTTC.

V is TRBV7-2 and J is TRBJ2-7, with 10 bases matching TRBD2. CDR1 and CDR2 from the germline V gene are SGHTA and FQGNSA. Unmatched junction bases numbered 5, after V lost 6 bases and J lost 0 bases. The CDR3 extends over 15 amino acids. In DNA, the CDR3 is TGTGCCAGCAGTCGAAGACTAGCGGGCTCCTACGAGCAGTACTTC. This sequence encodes CASSRRLAGSYEQYF.

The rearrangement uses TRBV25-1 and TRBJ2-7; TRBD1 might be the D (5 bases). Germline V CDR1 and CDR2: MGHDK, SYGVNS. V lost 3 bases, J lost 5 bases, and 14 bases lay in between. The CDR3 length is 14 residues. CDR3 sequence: CASSEKGRLDEQYF. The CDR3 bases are TGTGCCAGCAGTGAGAAGGGGCGCCTCGACGAGCAGTACTTC.

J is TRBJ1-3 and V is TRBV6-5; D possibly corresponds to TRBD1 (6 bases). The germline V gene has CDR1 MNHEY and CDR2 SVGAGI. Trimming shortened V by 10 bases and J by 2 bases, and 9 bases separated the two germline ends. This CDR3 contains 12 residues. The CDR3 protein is CATGGPGNTIYF. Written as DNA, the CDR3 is TGTGCCACCGGGGGGCCTGGAAACACCATATATTTT.

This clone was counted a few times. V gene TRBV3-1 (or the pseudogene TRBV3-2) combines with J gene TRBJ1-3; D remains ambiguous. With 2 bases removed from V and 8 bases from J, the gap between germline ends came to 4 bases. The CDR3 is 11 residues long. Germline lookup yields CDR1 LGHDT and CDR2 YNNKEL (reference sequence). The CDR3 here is CASSQTYTIYF. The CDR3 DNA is TGTGCCAGCAGCCAAACTTACACCATATATTTT.

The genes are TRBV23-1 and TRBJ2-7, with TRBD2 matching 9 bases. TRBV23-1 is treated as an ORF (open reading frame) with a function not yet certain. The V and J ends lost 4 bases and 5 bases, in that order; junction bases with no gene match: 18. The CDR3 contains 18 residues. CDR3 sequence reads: CASSPLAGPGPPLNEQYF. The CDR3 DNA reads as TGCGCCAGCAGTCCCCTAGCGGGACCGGGTCCTCCTCTAAACGAGCAGTACTTC.

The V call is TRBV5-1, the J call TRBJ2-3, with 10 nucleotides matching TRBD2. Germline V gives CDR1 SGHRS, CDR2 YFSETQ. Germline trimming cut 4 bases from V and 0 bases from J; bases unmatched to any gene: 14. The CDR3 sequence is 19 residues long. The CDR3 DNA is TGCGCCAGCAGCCCAAAGAACCGTCTAGCGGGGGCCAGCACAGATACGCAGTATTTT. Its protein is CASSPKNRLAGASTDTQYF.

The CDR3 is CASSFSSGPSYEQYF. In nucleotides, the CDR3 is TGTGCCAGCAGCTTCTCTAGCGGGCCCTCCTACGAGCAGTACTTC. V gene TRBV7-2 combines with J gene TRBJ2-7; 8 nucleotides match TRBD2. There are 15 residues in the CDR3. In germline, CDR1 is SGHTA, CDR2 FQGNSA. The V segment lost 3 bases and the J segment 0 bases; nucleotides outside the gene matches: 4.

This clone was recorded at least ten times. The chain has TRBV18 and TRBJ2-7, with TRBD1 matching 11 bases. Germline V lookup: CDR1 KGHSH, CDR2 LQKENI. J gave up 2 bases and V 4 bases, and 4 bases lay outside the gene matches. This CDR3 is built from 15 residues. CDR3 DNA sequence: TGTGCCAGCTCACTACAGGACAGGGGGCCCTACGAGCAGTACTTC. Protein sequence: CASSLQDRGPYEQYF.

CDR3 nucleotide sequence: TGTGCCTGGAGTGAACCAGTACCGGGCTATAATTCACCCCTCCACTTT. This encodes CAWSEPVPGYNSPLHF. The chain uses TRBV30 and TRBJ1-6; D unresolved. The germline gives CDR1 GTSNPN, CDR2 SVGIG (reference sequence). V was clipped by 1 base and J by 3 bases, with 13 bases between them. The length of the CDR3 is 16 residues.

For the CDR3, the DNA is TGTGCCAGCAGCCCCCTGGGACTAGCGGACAATGAGCAGTTCTTC. It codes for CASSPLGLADNEQFF. This chain joins TRBV11-1 and TRBJ2-1; TRBD2 agrees at 11 bases. CDR3 size: 15 residues. Germline V lookup: CDR1 SGHAT, CDR2 FQDESV (reference sequence). Losses at the gene ends were 5 bases for V and 5 bases for J; bases not matched to a gene: 5.

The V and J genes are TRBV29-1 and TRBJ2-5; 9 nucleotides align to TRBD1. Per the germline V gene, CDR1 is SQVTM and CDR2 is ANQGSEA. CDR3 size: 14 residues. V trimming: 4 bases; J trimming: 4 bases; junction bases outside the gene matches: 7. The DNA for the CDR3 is TGCAGCGTTGTTGGGGGACAGGGAAGAGAGACCCAGTACTTC. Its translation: CSVVGGQGRETQYF.

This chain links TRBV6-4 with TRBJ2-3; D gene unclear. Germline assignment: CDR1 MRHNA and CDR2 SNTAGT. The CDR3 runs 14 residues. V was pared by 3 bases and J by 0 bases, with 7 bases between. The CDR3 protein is CASSEQASTDTQYF. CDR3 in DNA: TGTGCCAGCAGTGAGCAGGCTAGCACAGATACGCAGTATTTT.

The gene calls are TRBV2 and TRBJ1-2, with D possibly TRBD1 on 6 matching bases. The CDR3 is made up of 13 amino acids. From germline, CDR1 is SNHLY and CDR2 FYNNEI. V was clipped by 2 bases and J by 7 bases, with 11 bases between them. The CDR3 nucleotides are TGTGCCAGCAGTGAATCAGGGGTCGGTGGCTACACCTTC. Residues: CASSESGVGGYTF.

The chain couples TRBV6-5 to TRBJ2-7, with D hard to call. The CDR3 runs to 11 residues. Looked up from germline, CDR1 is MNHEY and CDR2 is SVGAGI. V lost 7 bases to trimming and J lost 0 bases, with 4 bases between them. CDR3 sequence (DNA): TGTGCCAGCACCCTCTCCTACGAGCAGTACTTC. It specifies CASTLSYEQYF.